Detailed here is one T cell receptor (beta chain). Its antigen is still unknown. This specimen comes from a study of graft-versus-host responses after intestinal transplantation. Trimming took off 1 base at V and 3 bases at J, with 14 bases between the two ends. Per the germline V gene, CDR1 is MGHRA and CDR2 is YSYEKL. This CDR3 is 16 amino acids long. The method was immunoSEQ multiplex PCR; TCRdb's version includes in-frame clones alone and lacks a portion of them. This repertoire shows under 90,000 clones, more than 85% found once; its top ten account for 0.3% to 0.35%. The material was unstimulated CD4+ T cells sorted from spleen or lymph node cells, obtained before transplant. The clonotype originates from a human donor who was the organ donor for an intestinal transplant. V usage is TRBV4-1 and J usage is TRBJ2-3, with D perhaps TRBD2 (6 bases). DNA for the CDR3: TGCGCCAGCAGCCAAGGGTCGGGAGTGGTTACAGATACGCAGTATTTT. Translated, it gives CASSQGSGVVTDTQYF.